This paragraph covers one T cell receptor beta chain sequence. Its antigen is not known. These data belong to a study of T cell repertoires in cytomegalovirus infection. TCRdb fed the reads into MiXCR, producing one record per CDR3 protein. Here the sample spans about 130,000 distinct CDR3 sequences, 20% to 30% being singletons. The clonotype was recovered from a human donor in good health (CMV status not recorded). Some clones in this sample may be carry-over from other donors' samples. What was sequenced was PBMCs, sequenced either directly or after in vitro stimulation (not recorded which).

The chain's CDR3 is CASSPLAGEHNEQFF. The CDR3 bases are TGTGCCAGCAGCCCATTGGCGGGAGAACACAATGAGCAGTTCTTC. V usage is TRBV7-6 and J usage is TRBJ2-1; TRBD2 aligns across 7 bases. The CDR3 contains 15 residues. With V trimmed by 5 bases and J by 5 bases, 9 bases remained unmatched. CDR1 is SGHVS and CDR2 is FNYEAQ in the germline V gene.